This T cell receptor beta chain came from a study of cytomegalovirus exposure and HLA in healthy donors. Study findings and constraints: One later analysis reportedly identified an Asian-associated ancestry cluster that showed fewer N-insertions than the approximately 710-donor mean. In an earlier analysis, productive rearrangement rates for most beta V segments clustered near 87% or 30%. Presence/absence analyses rested on an assumption that sequencing depth was roughly uniform across donors.

The CDR3 covers 15 residues. CDR1 is SGHDN and CDR2 is FVKESK in the germline V gene. The V end was cut by 4 bases, the J end by 0 bases, with 11 bases between. About this clone itself: Its matching antigen is unknown.

The PCR made use of 60 Vbeta and 13 Jbeta primers. TCRdb keeps only in-frame clones here, not all; method: immunoSEQ multiplex PCR. The profile shows around 55,000 clones, around 78% of them singletons. V gene TRBV14 combines with J gene TRBJ2-3; D is unclear. This receptor was taken from a female donor in good health and CMV-seronegative. The sample consisted of PBMCs. CDR3 coding DNA: TGTGCCAGCAGCCCGCTAAACCCTAGCACAGATACGCAGTATTTT. It is translated as CASSPLNPSTDTQYF. The full variable domain, with the rest looked up from reference TRBV14 and TRBJ2-3, is EAGVTQFPSHSVIEKGQTVTLRCDPISGHDNLYWYRRVMGKEIKFLLHFVKESKQDESGMPNNRFLAERTGGTYSTLKVQPAELEDSGVYFCASSPLNPSTDTQYFGPGTRLTVL.